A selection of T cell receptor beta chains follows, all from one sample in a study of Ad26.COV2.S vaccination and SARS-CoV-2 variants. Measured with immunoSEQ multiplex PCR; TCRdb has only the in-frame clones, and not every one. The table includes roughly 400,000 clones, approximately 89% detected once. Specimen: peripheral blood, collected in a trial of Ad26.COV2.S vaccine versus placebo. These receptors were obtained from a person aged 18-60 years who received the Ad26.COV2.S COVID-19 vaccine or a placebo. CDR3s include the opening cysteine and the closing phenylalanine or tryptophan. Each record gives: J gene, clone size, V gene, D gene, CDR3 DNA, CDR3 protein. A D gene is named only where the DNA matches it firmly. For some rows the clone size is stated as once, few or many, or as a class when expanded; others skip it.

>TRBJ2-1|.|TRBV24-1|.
TGTGCCACCAGTGACGCCCATAAGGAGCAGTTCTTC
CATSDAHKEQFF
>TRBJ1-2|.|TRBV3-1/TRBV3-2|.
TGTGCCAGCAGCCCCCGGGGGGGGGCCTATGGCTACACCTTC
CASSPRGGAYGYTF
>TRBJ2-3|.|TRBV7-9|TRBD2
TGTGCCAGCAGCGCCGGGACTAGCCGCACAGATACGCAGTATTTT
CASSAGTSRTDTQYF
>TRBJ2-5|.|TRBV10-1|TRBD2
TGCGCCAGCAGTGAAAACAGCGGGAGTGAGACCCAGTACTTC
CASSENSGSETQYF
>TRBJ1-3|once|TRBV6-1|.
TGTGCCAGCAGTGAAGCAGGCTCCTCTGGAAACACCATATATTTT
CASSEAGSSGNTIYF
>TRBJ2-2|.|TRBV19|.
TGTGCCAGTTATAAAGGACAGTTCACCGGGGAGCTGTTTTTT
CASYKGQFTGELFF
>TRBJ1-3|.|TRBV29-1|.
TGCAGCGTTGAGGGCTCTGGAAACACCATATATTTT
CSVEGSGNTIYF
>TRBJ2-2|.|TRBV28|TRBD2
TGTGCCAGCAGGCTAGCGGGAGCAGACACCGGGGAGCTGTTTTTT
CASRLAGADTGELFF
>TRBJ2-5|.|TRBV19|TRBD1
TGTGCCACCTCGGACAGGGGACAAGAGACCCAGTACTTC
CATSDRGQETQYF
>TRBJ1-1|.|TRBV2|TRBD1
TGTGCCAGCACACGGGACAGGGGCACTGAAGCTTTCTTT
CASTRDRGTEAFF
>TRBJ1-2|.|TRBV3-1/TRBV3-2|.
TGTGCCAGCAGCCACCCTCGAGGAGGGAGTTTATACTATGGCTACACCTTC
CASSHPRGGSLYYGYTF
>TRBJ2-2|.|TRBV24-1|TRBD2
TGTGCCACCAGTGATATTGGCGGGAGCACGAACACCGGGGAGCTGTTTTTT
CATSDIGGSTNTGELFF
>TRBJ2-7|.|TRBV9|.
TGTGCCAGCAGCGTAGAGCTAACTACCTACGAGCAGTACTTC
CASSVELTTYEQYF
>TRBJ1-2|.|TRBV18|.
TGTGCCAGCTCACCAGGACAGAAGATGGGCTACACCTTC
CASSPGQKMGYTF
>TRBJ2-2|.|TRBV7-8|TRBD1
TGTGCCAGCAGCTTAGCTCCACGACAGGGCAACACCGGGGAGCTGTTTTTT
CASSLAPRQGNTGELFF
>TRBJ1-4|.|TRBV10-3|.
TGTGCCATCAGTGAGCGGGGTGAAAAACTGTTTTTT
CAISERGEKLFF
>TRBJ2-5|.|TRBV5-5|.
TGTGCCAGCAGGCCCCGGGCACAAGAGACCCAGTACTTC
CASRPRAQETQYF
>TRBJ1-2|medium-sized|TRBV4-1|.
TGCGCCAGCAGCCAAGTCAACAGGGAAAACTATGGCTACACCTTC
CASSQVNRENYGYTF
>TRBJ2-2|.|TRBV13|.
TGTGCCAGCAGCTTAGAGGCCTTTAGAACCACCGGGGAGCTGTTTTTT
CASSLEAFRTTGELFF
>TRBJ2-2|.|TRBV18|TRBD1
TGTGCCAGCTCACCATACGTAGGGGGCTCCACCGGGGAGCTGTTTTTT
CASSPYVGGSTGELFF